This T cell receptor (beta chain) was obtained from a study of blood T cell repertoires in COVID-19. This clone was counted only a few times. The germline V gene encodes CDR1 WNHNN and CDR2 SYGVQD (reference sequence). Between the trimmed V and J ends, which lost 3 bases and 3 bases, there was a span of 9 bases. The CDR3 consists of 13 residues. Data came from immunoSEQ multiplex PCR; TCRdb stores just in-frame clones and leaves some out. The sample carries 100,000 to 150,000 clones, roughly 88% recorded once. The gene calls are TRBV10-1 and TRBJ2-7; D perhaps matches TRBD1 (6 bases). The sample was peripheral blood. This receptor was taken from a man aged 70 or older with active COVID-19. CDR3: CASSDLGGYEQYF. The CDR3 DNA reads TGCGCCAGCAGTGACTTAGGGGGCTACGAGCAGTACTTC.